Listed below are T cell receptor beta chains from one sample, sequenced in a study of blood T cell repertoires in COVID-19. The protocol was immunoSEQ multiplex PCR, while the TCRdb copy is restricted to in-frame clones and leaves out a portion. The sample lists approximately 150,000 clones, approximately 75% seen once, with 11% in the top ten. The sequenced sample consisted of peripheral blood. The receptor source for this set is a human donor in a cohort sampled during active COVID-19. The CDR3 runs from the conserved cysteine through the conserved F or W. The D gene is left open where the match is weak. Rows give clone size only sometimes, using once, few, many, or a class for an expanded clone.

D gene	V gene	J gene	clone size	CDR3 protein	CDR3 DNA
-	TRBV30	TRBJ2-2	-	CAWSETGIRTNTGELFF	TGTGCCTGGAGCGAAACAGGCATCAGGACGAACACCGGGGAGCTGTTTTTT
TRBD1	TRBV11-3	TRBJ2-5	-	CASSLATGEETQYF	TGTGCCAGCAGCTTAGCAACAGGGGAAGAGACCCAGTACTTC
TRBD1	TRBV7-8	TRBJ1-1	many	CASSSGGNTEAFF	TGTGCCAGCAGCTCAGGGGGGAACACTGAAGCTTTCTTT
TRBD2	TRBV5-6	TRBJ2-1	-	CASSFGWGGAQFF	TGTGCCAGCAGCTTCGGCTGGGGGGGTGCGCAGTTCTTC
-	TRBV10-2	TRBJ2-1	-	CASSPLGGGSEQFF	TGCGCCAGCAGTCCACTCGGTGGGGGCAGTGAGCAGTTCTTC
TRBD1	TRBV28	TRBJ2-5	-	CASSSPGQGQETQYF	TGTGCCAGCAGTTCACCGGGACAGGGCCAAGAGACCCAGTACTTC
TRBD1	TRBV24-1	TRBJ1-5	-	CATSGQGVDQPQHF	TGTGCCACCTCGGGACAGGGGGTTGATCAGCCCCAGCATTTT
TRBD2	TRBV6-5	TRBJ2-1	-	CASSYLTSGSGEQFF	TGTGCCAGCAGTTATTTGACTAGCGGCTCGGGTGAGCAGTTCTTC
-	TRBV5-1	TRBJ2-1	-	CASSRNGLATYNEQFF	TGCGCCAGCAGCCGCAACGGGCTAGCGACCTACAATGAGCAGTTCTTC
TRBD1	TRBV10-3	TRBJ1-1	-	CAITGQGNTEAFF	TGTGCCATCACTGGACAGGGAAACACTGAAGCTTTCTTT
-	TRBV9	TRBJ1-1	-	CASSVRGQRDSEAFF	TGTGCCAGCAGCGTTAGAGGCCAGAGGGACTCTGAAGCTTTCTTT
-	TRBV30	TRBJ1-6	-	CAWGTGTTASPLHF	TGTGCCTGGGGAACCGGGACAACAGCATCACCCCTCCACTTT
-	TRBV6-2/TRBV6-3	TRBJ2-5	-	CASSYGLAPAPGTQYF	TGTGCCAGCAGTTACGGCCTAGCGCCCGCCCCGGGGACCCAGTACTTC
-	TRBV7-2	TRBJ1-1	many	CASSLSQGPHTEAFF	TGTGCCAGCAGCTTATCCCAGGGCCCTCACACTGAAGCTTTCTTT
TRBD1	TRBV27	TRBJ1-5	-	CASRRTGGDQPQHF	TGTGCCAGCAGACGGACAGGGGGCGATCAGCCCCAGCATTTT
-	TRBV7-9	TRBJ2-1	once	CASSLLGFF	TGTGCCAGCAGCCTCCTCGGGTTCTTC
TRBD1	TRBV19	TRBJ1-2	-	CATRDRANYGGGYTF	TGTGCCACCCGGGACAGGGCGAACTATGGAGGAGGCTACACCTTC
TRBD1	TRBV28	TRBJ2-7	-	CASSFPDRGVYEQYF	TGTGCCAGCAGTTTCCCCGACAGGGGCGTTTACGAGCAGTACTTC
-	TRBV9	TRBJ2-1	-	CASSPRLASSYNEQFF	TGTGCCAGCAGCCCCAGACTTGCTAGCTCCTACAATGAGCAGTTCTTC
TRBD2	TRBV9	TRBJ2-7	-	CASSVGGRAGGEQYF	TGTGCCAGCAGCGTCGGCGGGAGGGCCGGCGGCGAGCAGTACTTC
TRBD1	TRBV6-2/TRBV6-3	TRBJ2-7	-	CASSGRTGGLYEQYF	TGTGCCAGCAGTGGAAGGACAGGGGGACTTTACGAGCAGTACTTC
TRBD2	TRBV9	TRBJ2-3	many	CASSVGVAGGPADTQYF	TGTGCCAGCAGCGTAGGCGTAGCGGGGGGGCCCGCAGATACGCAGTATTTT